The T cell receptor (beta chain) under discussion was sequenced for a study of cytomegalovirus exposure and HLA in healthy donors. It was with 60 Vbeta and 13 Jbeta primers that the PCR ran. TCRdb's table, derived via immunoSEQ multiplex PCR, lists solely in-frame clones and lacks some. The data show some 100,000 clones, with roughly 70% seen just once and approximately 16% held by the top ten. Notes on the study in general: Later analysis demonstrated an association between a missense DCLRE1C variant and TCR beta V- and J-gene trimming.

The table lists this clone with a few counts. Its specificity is not known. The germline CDR1 and CDR2 sequences are SGHAT and FQNNGV. Between the trimmed V and J ends, which lost 1 base and 0 bases, there was a span of 11 bases. There are 16 residues in the CDR3. Sequenced: PBMCs. The TCR originated in a woman under 30 in good health and CMV-seropositive. V and J are TRBV11-2 and TRBJ2-3, with D uncertain. CDR3 sequence: CASSLGAGRSTDTQYF. In DNA form, the CDR3 reads TGTGCCAGCAGCTTAGGGGCAGGAAGGAGCACAGATACGCAGTATTTT.